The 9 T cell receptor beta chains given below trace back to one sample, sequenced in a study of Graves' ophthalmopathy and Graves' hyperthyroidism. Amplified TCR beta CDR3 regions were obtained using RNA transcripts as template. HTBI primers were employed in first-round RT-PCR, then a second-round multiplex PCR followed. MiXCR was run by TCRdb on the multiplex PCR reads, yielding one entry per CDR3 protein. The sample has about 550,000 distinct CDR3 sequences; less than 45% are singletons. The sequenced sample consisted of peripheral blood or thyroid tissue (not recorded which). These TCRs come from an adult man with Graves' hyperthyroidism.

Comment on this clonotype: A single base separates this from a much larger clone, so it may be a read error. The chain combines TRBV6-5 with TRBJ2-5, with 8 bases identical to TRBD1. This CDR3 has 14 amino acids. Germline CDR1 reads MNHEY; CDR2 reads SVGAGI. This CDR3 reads CTTWTGMELETQYF. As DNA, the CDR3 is TGCACCACCTGGACAGGGATGGAGTTGGAGACCCAGTACTTC.

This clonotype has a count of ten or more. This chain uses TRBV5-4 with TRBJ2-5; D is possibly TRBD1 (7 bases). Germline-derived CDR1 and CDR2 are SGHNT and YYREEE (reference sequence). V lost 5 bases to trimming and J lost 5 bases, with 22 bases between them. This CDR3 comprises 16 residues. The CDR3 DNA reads TGTGCCAGCAGTCCAAAGGGGGCGGCGGGGAGGGAGACCCAGTACTTC. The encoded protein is CASSPKGAAGRETQYF.

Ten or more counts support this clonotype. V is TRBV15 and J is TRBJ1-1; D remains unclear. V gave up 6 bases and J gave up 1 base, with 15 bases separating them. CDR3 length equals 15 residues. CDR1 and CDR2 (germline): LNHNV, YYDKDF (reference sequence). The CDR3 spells CATSTNEPENTEAFF. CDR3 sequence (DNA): TGTGCCACCAGTACTAATGAACCCGAGAACACTGAAGCTTTCTTT. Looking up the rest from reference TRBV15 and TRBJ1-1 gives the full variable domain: DAMVIQNPRYQVTQFGKPVTLSCSQTLNHNVMYWYQQKSSQAPKLLFHYYDKDFNNEADTPDNFQSRRPNTSFCFLDIRSPGLGDTAMYLCATSTNEPENTEAFFGQGTRLTVV.

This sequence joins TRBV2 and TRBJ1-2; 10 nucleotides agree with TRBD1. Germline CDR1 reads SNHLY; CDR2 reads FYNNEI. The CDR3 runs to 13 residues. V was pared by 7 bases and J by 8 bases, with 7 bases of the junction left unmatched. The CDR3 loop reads CASTGTGVGGYTF. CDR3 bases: TGTGCCAGCACCGGGACAGGGGTTGGGGGCTACACCTTC.

The CDR3 loop is CSVSRTGRETQYF. The CDR3 DNA reads as TGCAGCGTCTCCCGGACAGGCCGAGAGACCCAGTACTTC. V is TRBV29-1 and J is TRBJ2-5, with TRBD1 identical over 7 bases. The V and J ends lost 6 bases and 4 bases, in that order; junction bases with no gene match: 8. The CDR3 has 13 amino acids. CDR1 and CDR2 from the germline V gene are SQVTM and ANQGSEA.

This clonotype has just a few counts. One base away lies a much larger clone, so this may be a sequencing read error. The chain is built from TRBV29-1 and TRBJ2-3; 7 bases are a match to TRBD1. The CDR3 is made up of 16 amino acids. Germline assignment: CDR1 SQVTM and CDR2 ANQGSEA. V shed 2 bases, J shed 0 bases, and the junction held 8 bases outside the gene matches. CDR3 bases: TGCAGCGTTGAACCCTCGGAACAGGGGAGCACAGATACGCAGTATTTT. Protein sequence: CSVEPSEQGSTDTQYF.

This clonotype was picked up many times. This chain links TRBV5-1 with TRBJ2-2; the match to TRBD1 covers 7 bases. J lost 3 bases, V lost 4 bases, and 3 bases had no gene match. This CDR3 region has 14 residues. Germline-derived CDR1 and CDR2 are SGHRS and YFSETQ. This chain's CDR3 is CASSAQGYTGELFF. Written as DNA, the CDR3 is TGCGCCAGCAGCGCACAGGGGTACACCGGGGAGCTGTTTTTT.

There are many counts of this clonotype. CDR3 nucleotide sequence: TGTGCCAGCAGTGAAGCGGACAGTTCCCTCTTCCTTGAGCCCCAGCATTTT. It yields the protein CASSEADSSLFLEPQHF. V and J are TRBV2 and TRBJ1-5, with a possible D match to TRBD1 (6 bases). Trimming removed 0 bases from V and 8 bases from J, with 20 bases in between. In germline, CDR1 is SNHLY, CDR2 FYNNEI. This CDR3 spans 17 amino acids. Full variable domain (outside the CDR3, taken from reference TRBV2 and TRBJ1-5): EPEVTQTPSHQVTQMGQEVILRCVPISNHLYFYWYRQILGQKVEFLVSFYNNEISEKSEIFDDQFSVERPDGSNFTLKIRSTKLEDSAMYFCASSEADSSLFLEPQHFGDGTRLSIL.

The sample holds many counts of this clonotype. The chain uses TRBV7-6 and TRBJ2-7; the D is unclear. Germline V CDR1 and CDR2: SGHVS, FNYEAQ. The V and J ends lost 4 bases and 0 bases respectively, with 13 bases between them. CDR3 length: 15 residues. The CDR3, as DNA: TGTGCCAGCAGCTCAACGGGTCTCAGCTCCTACGAGCAGTACTTC. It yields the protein CASSSTGLSSYEQYF.